Sequencing of this TCR beta chain was carried out in a study of metastatic and nonmetastatic thyroid tumors (TCRdb year 2020). In the study overall: The researchers compared repertoires between peripheral blood samples and tumor or nodule tissue samples from patients with malignant or benign thyroid disease. What the research found in general, with its limitations: TCR beta diversity was reported as significantly higher in malignant tumors than in benign nodules, in both blood and tumor samples.

No patient had received any treatment before thyroid surgery. Patient clinical samples collected from 2012 to 2018 were retrospectively analysed using T-cell receptor beta sequencing. From a lookup of the germline V gene, CDR1 and CDR2 are SGHRS and YFSETQ. The CDR3 covers 15 residues, taking in both the cysteine and the phenylalanine. Only CDR3 DNA is held: 45 bases, read in frame from base 1. Germline trimming: 1 base from V, 5 bases from J; junction bases outside gene matches: 7. This clone was seen many times. Its binding antigen is unknown. Per-base qualities were not stored, and no clone one base away is much larger. The method was PCR. The reads were generated on an Illumina HiSeq 4000. High-throughput sequencing was used to profile the CDR3 region of the TCR beta-chain in every patient. The paper's data handling went like this. CDR3 differences across clinicopathological groups were used to build a classifier for discriminating distant-metastatic papillary thyroid cancer patients. Repertoire diversity was assessed with the Shannon index, and tumor-blood repertoire similarity with the Morisita-Horn index. TCRdb reprocessed the public reads (quality trimming at Q25 with fastp, clone calling with MiXCR) and kept in-frame beta chains. These V and J calls are TCRdb output, not the study's own analysis. The sample records about 40,000 clones, roughly a sixth of which are singletons. The top ten clones comprise roughly 9.6% of the sample.

The sequence came from a female donor with papillary thyroid cancer or a benign thyroid nodule (not recorded which). Some clones in this sample may be carry-over from other donors' samples. The sequenced sample consisted of tumor tissue. The chain couples TRBV5-1 to TRBJ2-3; 7 central bases correspond to TRBD1. This receptor carries the CDR3 CASSLTTGYRDTQYF. The DNA is TGCGCCAGCAGCTTGACGACAGGGTATAGAGATACGCAGTATTTT.